This T cell receptor (beta chain) came from a study of OX40 agonist ivuxolimab in advanced cancers. Study findings and constraints: Also showing low normalized T-cell clonal expansion were some of the nonresponders. At doses 0.1 to 3.0 mg/kg, CD4+ and CD8+ clones expanded.

Turning to this clone: Its matching antigen is unknown.

Germline-derived CDR1 and CDR2 are MGHRA and YSYEKL. The CDR3 covers 13 residues. V was pared by 2 bases and J by 10 bases, with 5 bases of the junction left unmatched. Some clones are missing from TCRdb's copy, which holds only in-frame ones; the method was immunoSEQ multiplex PCR. The table includes roughly 74,000 clones, roughly 94% detected once. The receptor was derived from an adult with an advanced solid tumor such as melanoma, head and neck, liver or kidney cancer. The rearrangement links TRBV4-1 to TRBJ2-1, with TRBD1 matching over 7 bases. The specimen comprised CD4+ or CD8+ T cells sorted from blood, sampled in a trial of the OX40 agonist ivuxolimab. The CDR3 bases are TGCGCCAGCAGCCAAAGACAGGGATCCGAGCAGTTCTTC. Protein product: CASSQRQGSEQFF.